Shown below are 3 T cell receptor beta chains from a single sample sequenced in a study of CD8 T cells in Susac syndrome. When the RNA was reverse transcribed, random hexamers were used with an input of roughly 0.45 to 1 ug. TCRdb processed the immunoSEQ multiplex PCR reads anew with MiXCR; each CDR3 protein has one entry. Of 65,000 to 95,000 distinct CDR3 sequences in the sample, approximately 95% were seen once. The sample comprised CD8+ T cells from PBMCs. All receptors derive from a human donor with Susac syndrome.

V is TRBV5-6 and J is TRBJ1-5; D gene ambiguous. The V and J ends lost 4 bases and 7 bases respectively, with 15 bases between them. Germline loops: CDR1 SGHDT, CDR2 YYEEEE. CDR3 length: 14 residues. CDR3 residues: CASSRAQAGQPQHF. The CDR3, as DNA: TGTGCCAGCAGCCGCGCCCAGGCGGGACAGCCCCAGCATTTT.

The chain combines TRBV27 with TRBJ2-1; 9 nucleotides align to TRBD2. CDR1 and CDR2 (germline): MNHEY, SMNVEV (reference sequence). The J segment lost 9 bases and the V segment lost 5 bases, leaving 5 bases of the junction unmatched. This CDR3 spans 13 amino acids. The CDR3 DNA sequence: TGTGCCAGCAGTCCGGGACTAGCACGTGAGCAGTTCTTC. It translates to CASSPGLAREQFF.

V usage is TRBV12-3 or TRBV12-4 and J usage is TRBJ1-1, with D perhaps TRBD1 (6 bases). CDR3 length: 15 residues. The V end lost 3 bases, the J end lost 4 bases, and 15 bases lay between the germline ends. CDR3 sequence (DNA): TGTGCCAGCAGTTTTAGCGTCCAGGGGTCCACTGAAGCTTTCTTT. Translated: CASSFSVQGSTEAFF.